This T cell receptor (beta chain) is drawn from a study of blood T cells in healthy people across ages. In the study overall: About one barcoded beta molecule was captured per two T cells (by template switching).

This clonotype was observed a handful of times. The antigen remains unidentified. Study-wide results and limits: Older age coincided with a roughly linear decline in TCR beta diversity per million T cells.

For the second PCR, which ran for roughly 7 to 11 cycles, a sample-barcoded 5' primer and a J-beta primer mix were used. TCRdb reprocessed the 5' RACE reads with MiXCR, giving one entry per CDR3 protein. The sample has about 1.4 million distinct CDR3 sequences, 55% to 75% seen once; the top ten hold about 6.7%. The CDR3 sequence is 13 residues long. J lost 13 bases, V lost 3 bases, and 7 bases had no gene match. Germline V gene sequence: CDR1 SGHRS, CDR2 YFSETQ. The TCR comes from a young man in good health. The rearrangement uses TRBV5-1 and TRBJ2-4, with 10 nucleotides matching TRBD1. Sequencing was carried out using blood. Here the CDR3 reads CASSWGTGVEQYF. CDR3 DNA sequence: TGCGCCAGCAGCTGGGGGACAGGGGTTGAGCAGTACTTC.